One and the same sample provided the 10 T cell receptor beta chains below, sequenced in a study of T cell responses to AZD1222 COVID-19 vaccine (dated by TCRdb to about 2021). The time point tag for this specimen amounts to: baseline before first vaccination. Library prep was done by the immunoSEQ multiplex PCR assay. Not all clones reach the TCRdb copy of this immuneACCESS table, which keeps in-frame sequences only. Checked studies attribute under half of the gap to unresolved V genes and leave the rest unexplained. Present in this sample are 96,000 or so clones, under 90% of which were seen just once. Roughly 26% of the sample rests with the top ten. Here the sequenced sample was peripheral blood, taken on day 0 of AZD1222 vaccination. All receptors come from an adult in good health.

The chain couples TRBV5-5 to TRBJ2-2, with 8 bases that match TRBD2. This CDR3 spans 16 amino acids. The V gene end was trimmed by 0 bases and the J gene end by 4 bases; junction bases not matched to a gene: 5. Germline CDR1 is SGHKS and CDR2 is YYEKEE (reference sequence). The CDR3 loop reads CASSLVPGTSTGELFF. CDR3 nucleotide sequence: TGTGCCAGCAGCTTGGTGCCCGGGACTAGCACCGGGGAGCTGTTTTTT.

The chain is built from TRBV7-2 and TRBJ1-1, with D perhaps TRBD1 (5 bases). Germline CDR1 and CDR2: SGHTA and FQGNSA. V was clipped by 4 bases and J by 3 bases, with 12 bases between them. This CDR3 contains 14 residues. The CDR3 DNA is TGTGCCAGCAGCTCAGGGCCCCGATACACTGAAGCTTTCTTT. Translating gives CASSSGPRYTEAFF.

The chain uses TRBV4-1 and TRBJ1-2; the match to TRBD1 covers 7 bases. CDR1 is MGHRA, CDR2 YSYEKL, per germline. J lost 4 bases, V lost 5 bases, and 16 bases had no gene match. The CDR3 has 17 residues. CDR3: CASSFRPGTEGGYGYTF. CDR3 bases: TGCGCCAGCAGCTTCCGCCCGGGGACAGAGGGTGGCTATGGCTACACCTTC.

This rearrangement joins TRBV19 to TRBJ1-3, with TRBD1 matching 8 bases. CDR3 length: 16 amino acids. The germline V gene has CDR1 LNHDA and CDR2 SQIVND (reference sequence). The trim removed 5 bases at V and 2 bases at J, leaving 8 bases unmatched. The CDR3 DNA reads TGTGCCAGTAGTGGGTACTCAGGGGGCCCTGGAAACACCATATATTTT. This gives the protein CASSGYSGGPGNTIYF. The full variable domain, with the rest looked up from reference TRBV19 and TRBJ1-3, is DGGITQSPKYLFRKEGQNVTLSCEQNLNHDAMYWYRQDPGQGLRLIYYSQIVNDFQKGDIAEGYSVSREKKESFPLTVTSAQKNPTAFYLCASSGYSGGPGNTIYFGEGSWLTVV.

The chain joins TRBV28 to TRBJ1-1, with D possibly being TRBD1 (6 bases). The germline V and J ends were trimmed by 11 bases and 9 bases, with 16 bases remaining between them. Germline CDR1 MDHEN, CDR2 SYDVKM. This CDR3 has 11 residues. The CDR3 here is CAVRGPSQAFF. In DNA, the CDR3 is TGTGCCGTCAGGGGTCCCTCCCAAGCTTTCTTT. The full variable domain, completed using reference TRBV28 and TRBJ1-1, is DVKVTQSSRYLVKRTGEKVFLECVQDMDHENMFWYRQDPGLGLRLIYFSYDVKMKEKGDIPEGYSVSREKKERFSLILESASTNQTSMYLCAVRGPSQAFFGQGTRLTVV.

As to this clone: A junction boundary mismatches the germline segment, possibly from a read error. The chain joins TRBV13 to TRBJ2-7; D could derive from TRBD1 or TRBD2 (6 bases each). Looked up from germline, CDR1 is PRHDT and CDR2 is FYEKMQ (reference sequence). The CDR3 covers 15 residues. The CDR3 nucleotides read TGTGCCAGCAGCCGGGGGCTGGGAATCTCCAACGAGCAGTACTTC. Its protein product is CASSRGLGISNEQYF.

Here the CDR3 DNA reads TGTGCCAGCAGCCCCCGGGGACAGGGAAACACTGAAGCTTTCTTT. Its translation: CASSPRGQGNTEAFF. The chain combines TRBV11-2 with TRBJ1-1; 9 bases fit TRBD1. The CDR3 length is 15 residues. The V segment lost 5 bases and the J segment 2 bases; nucleotides outside the gene matches: 6. Germline V lookup: CDR1 SGHAT, CDR2 FQNNGV.

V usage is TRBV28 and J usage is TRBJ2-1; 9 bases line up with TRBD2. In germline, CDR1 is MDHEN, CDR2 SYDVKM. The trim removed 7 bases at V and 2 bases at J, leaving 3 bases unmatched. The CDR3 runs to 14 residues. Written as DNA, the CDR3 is TGTGCCAGCATGCGCGGGGGGGCCTACAATGAGCAGTTCTTC. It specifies CASMRGGAYNEQFF.

This CDR3 is CASSFERGNIQYF. The DNA for the CDR3 is TGTGCCAGCAGCTTCGAGAGAGGGAACATTCAGTACTTC. The chain links TRBV11-3 to TRBJ2-4; tentative D call: TRBD2 (5 bases). The CDR3 consists of 13 residues. Per germline, CDR1 SGHNT and CDR2 YENEEA. Trimming took 3 bases from V and 7 from J, leaving 10 bases between them.

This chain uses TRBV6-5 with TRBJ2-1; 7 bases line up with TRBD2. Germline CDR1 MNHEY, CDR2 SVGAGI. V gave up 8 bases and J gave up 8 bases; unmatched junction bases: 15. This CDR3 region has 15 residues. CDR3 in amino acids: CASSSGGGALDEQFF. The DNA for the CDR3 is TGTGCCAGCTCTTCCGGCGGGGGAGCTCTGGATGAGCAGTTCTTC.